This passage covers 20 T cell receptor beta chains from one sample sequenced in a study of blood T cell repertoires in COVID-19. TCRdb's table, derived via immunoSEQ multiplex PCR, lists solely in-frame clones and lacks some. The table has about 230,000 clones, more than 75% seen once. The sequenced sample consisted of peripheral blood. The receptors were gathered from a man in his forties with acute or convalescent COVID-19.

The chain carries TRBV29-1 and TRBJ2-7, with 11 bases that match TRBD2. CDR1 SQVTM and CDR2 ANQGSEA come from the germline V gene. With V trimmed by 6 bases and J by 1 base, 5 bases remained unmatched. This CDR3 has 14 amino acids. Here the CDR3 reads CSVLAGGLSYEQYF. The CDR3 DNA reads TGCAGCGTATTAGCGGGGGGGCTATCCTACGAGCAGTACTTC.

The rearrangement links TRBV20-1 to TRBJ1-1, with D hard to call. Per the germline V gene, CDR1 is DFQATT and CDR2 is SNEGSKA (reference sequence). The CDR3 loop spans 13 amino acids. The germline V and J ends were trimmed by 6 bases and 2 bases, with 13 bases remaining between them. CDR3 bases: TGCAGTGCCAGTCCCGCAGGAAACACTGAAGCTTTCTTT. Protein product: CSASPAGNTEAFF.

The V and J genes are TRBV6-1 and TRBJ2-3, with D unresolved. Germline-derived CDR1 and CDR2 are MNHNS and SASEGT. This CDR3 is 14 amino acids long. V lost 2 bases to trimming and J lost 0 bases, with 6 bases between them. The CDR3 coding sequence is TGTGCCAGCAGTGAATGGGCAAGCACAGATACGCAGTATTTT. Its translation: CASSEWASTDTQYF.

The rearrangement uses TRBV7-2 and TRBJ2-1, with D unclear. Trimming stripped 1 base from V and 10 bases from J, with 11 bases between. CDR3 length: 13 residues. CDR1 and CDR2 (germline): SGHTA, FQGNSA. The CDR3 loop reads CASSLGGSLEQFF. Written as DNA, the CDR3 is TGTGCCAGCAGCTTAGGAGGCTCCCTCGAGCAGTTCTTC.

In DNA, the CDR3 is TGTGCCAGCACCCTCGGGACAGCACGTTTCACTGAAGCTTTCTTT. This encodes CASTLGTARFTEAFF. The J gene is TRBJ1-1, the V gene TRBV6-6; TRBD1 matches 7 bases. Germline trimming cut 7 bases from V and 4 bases from J; bases unmatched to any gene: 12. This CDR3 has 15 amino acids. The germline V gene has CDR1 MNHNY and CDR2 SVGAGI (reference sequence).

This clone appeared a single time. This chain uses TRBV6-2 or TRBV6-3 with TRBJ2-7; the D gene is possibly TRBD1 (6 bases). Trimming shortened V by 0 bases and J by 5 bases, and 17 bases separated the two germline ends. Per germline, CDR1 MNHEY and CDR2 SVGEGT. This CDR3 is 16 amino acids long. This CDR3 reads CASSYSPRQVSDEQYF. CDR3 sequence (DNA): TGTGCCAGCAGTTACTCCCCTCGACAGGTTAGTGACGAGCAGTACTTC.

V usage is TRBV20-1 and J usage is TRBJ2-2, with D unresolved. Germline loops: CDR1 DFQATT, CDR2 SNEGSKA (reference sequence). The length of the CDR3 is 13 residues. Between the trimmed V and J ends, which lost 3 bases and 2 bases, there was a span of 7 bases. The CDR3 DNA reads TGCAGTGCTAGTCTTATCAACACCGGGGAGCTGTTTTTT. This translates into CSASLINTGELFF.

This clone was seen once. The chain joins TRBV9 to TRBJ2-1; D possibly corresponds to TRBD1 (5 bases). The CDR3 loop spans 14 amino acids. V gave up 4 bases and J gave up 8 bases, with 16 bases separating them. Germline lookup yields CDR1 SGDLS and CDR2 YYNGEE. The CDR3 here is CASSPRPQGDEQFF. In nucleotides, the CDR3 is TGTGCCAGCAGCCCAAGACCCCAGGGCGATGAGCAGTTCTTC.

This chain uses TRBV6-5 with TRBJ2-7; D is unresolved. In germline, CDR1 is MNHEY, CDR2 SVGAGI. Deletions cut 4 bases from V and 5 bases from J, with 15 bases between. This CDR3 comprises 14 residues. For the CDR3, the DNA is TGTGCCAGCAGTTTCTACTCGTCAGCGCACGAGCAGTACTTC. As protein: CASSFYSSAHEQYF.

This chain joins TRBV27 and TRBJ1-6, with TRBD1 as a possible D gene (6 bases). The CDR3 length is 14 residues. Trimming left V 3 bases short and J 10 bases short, with 13 bases between. Germline values: CDR1 MNHEY, CDR2 SMNVEV (reference sequence). The CDR3 DNA follows: TGTGCCAGCAGTTTTTACAGGGTCGAATCACCCCTCCACTTT. Its protein is CASSFYRVESPLHF.

In its sample, this clone was seen a few times. The chain couples TRBV5-1 to TRBJ1-2; possibly TRBD1 for D (5 bases). This CDR3 is built from 15 residues. Per germline, CDR1 SGHRS and CDR2 YFSETQ. With 0 bases removed from V and 0 bases from J, the gap between germline ends came to 9 bases. CDR3 protein: CASSLVVTANYGYTF. The CDR3, as DNA: TGCGCCAGCAGCTTGGTGGTGACAGCTAACTATGGCTACACCTTC.

This clone was recorded a few times. V and J are TRBV3-1 (or the pseudogene TRBV3-2) and TRBJ1-2; possibly TRBD1 for D (5 bases). The length of the CDR3 is 15 residues. V was cut by 1 base and J by 4 bases, with 13 bases left in between. From germline, CDR1 is LGHDT and CDR2 YNNKEL (reference sequence). The CDR3 DNA reads TGTGCCAGCAGCCAAGGCCCCCAGGGAGGCTATGGCTACACCTTC. Its protein product is CASSQGPQGGYGYTF.

This clone was seen a single time. The chain combines TRBV5-1 with TRBJ2-3; 11 bases match TRBD1. Unmatched junction bases numbered 5, after V lost 1 base and J lost 4 bases. Germline-derived CDR1 and CDR2 are SGHRS and YFSETQ. This CDR3 is 16 amino acids long. The CDR3 here is CASSLLGQGASDTQYF. The CDR3 DNA is TGCGCCAGCAGCTTGCTAGGACAGGGGGCTTCAGATACGCAGTATTTT.

This chain uses TRBV6-5 with TRBJ2-4, with 10 bases aligning to TRBD1. The CDR3 spans 14 residues. With V trimmed by 5 bases and J by 7 bases, 5 bases remained unmatched. The V gene's germline CDR1 is MNHEY and CDR2 SVGAGI. The CDR3 protein is CASSIRDRGNIQYF. CDR3 in DNA: TGTGCCAGCAGTATCCGGGACAGGGGCAACATTCAGTACTTC.

This chain connects TRBV6-5 to TRBJ1-2; D is uncertain. The CDR3 runs 13 residues. The V end was cut by 6 bases, the J end by 5 bases, with 13 bases between. CDR1 and CDR2 from the germline V gene are MNHEY and SVGAGI. Here the CDR3 DNA reads TGTGCCAGCAGCCTCATAGCTTCATATGGCTACACCTTC. Protein: CASSLIASYGYTF.

This clone occurred once. The chain carries TRBV11-3 and TRBJ2-3; maybe TRBD2 (6 bases). The CDR3 consists of 15 residues. V gave up 5 bases and J gave up 3 bases, with 15 bases separating them. Germline V gene data show CDR1 as SGHNT and CDR2 as YENEEA. The CDR3 DNA follows: TGTGCCAGCAGCCCGGATAGGGAGGTGACAGATACGCAGTATTTT. Residues: CASSPDREVTDTQYF.

V and J are TRBV5-5 and TRBJ1-4; the D is unclear. V dropped 5 bases and J dropped 5 bases, with 16 bases sitting between them. The CDR3 loop spans 15 amino acids. CDR1 and CDR2 from the germline V gene are SGHKS and YYEKEE (reference sequence). Here the CDR3 DNA reads TGTGCCAGCAGTTCGGAGGAAGGGAAAAATGAAAAACTGTTTTTT. This sequence encodes CASSSEEGKNEKLFF.

The chain is built from TRBV6-2 or TRBV6-3 and TRBJ1-5, with D tentatively TRBD1 (6 bases). This CDR3 has 17 residues. CDR1 and CDR2 from the germline V gene are MNHEY and SVGEGT. V lost 5 bases, J lost 7 bases, and 24 bases lay in between. The CDR3 is CASSLGDLTGFHQPQHF. The CDR3 region has the DNA TGTGCCAGCAGTCTGGGTGATTTAACAGGGTTTCACCAGCCCCAGCATTTT.

The chain carries TRBV13 and TRBJ1-2; 7 nucleotides agree with TRBD1. This CDR3 has 15 residues. V dropped 4 bases and J dropped 2; count of bases not matched to a gene: 7. Germline CDR1 reads PRHDT; CDR2 reads FYEKMQ (reference sequence). CDR3 nucleotide sequence: TGTGCCAGCAGCTCAGTAAAACAGGGGAACTATGGCTACACCTTC. It translates to CASSSVKQGNYGYTF.

This sequence joins TRBV15 and TRBJ2-2, with D tentatively TRBD2 (5 bases). The CDR3 consists of 13 residues. Trimming pared 3 bases from V and 4 bases from J, leaving 6 bases between. CDR1 is LNHNV and CDR2 is YYDKDF in the germline V gene (reference sequence). CDR3 bases: TGTGCCACCAGCAGTGGACTCACCGGGGAGCTGTTTTTT. As protein: CATSSGLTGELFF.